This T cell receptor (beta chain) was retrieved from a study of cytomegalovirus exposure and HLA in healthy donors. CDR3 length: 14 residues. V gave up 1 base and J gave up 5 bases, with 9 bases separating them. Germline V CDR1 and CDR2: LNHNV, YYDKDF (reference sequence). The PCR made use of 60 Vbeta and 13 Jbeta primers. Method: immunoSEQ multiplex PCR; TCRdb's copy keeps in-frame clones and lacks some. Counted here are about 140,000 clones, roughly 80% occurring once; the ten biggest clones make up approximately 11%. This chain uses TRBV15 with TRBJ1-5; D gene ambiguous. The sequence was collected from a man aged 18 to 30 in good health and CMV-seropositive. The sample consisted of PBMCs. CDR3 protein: CATSRVDGDQPQHF. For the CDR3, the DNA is TGTGCCACCAGCAGAGTGGACGGGGATCAGCCCCAGCATTTT.